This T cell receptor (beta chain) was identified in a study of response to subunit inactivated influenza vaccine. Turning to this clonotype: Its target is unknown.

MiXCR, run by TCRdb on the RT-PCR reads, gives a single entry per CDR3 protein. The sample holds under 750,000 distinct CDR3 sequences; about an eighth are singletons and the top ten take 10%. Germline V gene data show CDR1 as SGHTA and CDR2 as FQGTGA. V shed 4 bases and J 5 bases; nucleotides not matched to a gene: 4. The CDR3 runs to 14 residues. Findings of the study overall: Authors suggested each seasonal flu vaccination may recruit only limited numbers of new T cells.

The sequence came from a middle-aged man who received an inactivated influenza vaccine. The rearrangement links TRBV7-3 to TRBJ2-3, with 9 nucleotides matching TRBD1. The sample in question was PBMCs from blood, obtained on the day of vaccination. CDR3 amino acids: CASSSGQGLDTQYF. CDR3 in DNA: TGTGCCAGCAGCTCGGGACAGGGCCTAGATACGCAGTATTTT.